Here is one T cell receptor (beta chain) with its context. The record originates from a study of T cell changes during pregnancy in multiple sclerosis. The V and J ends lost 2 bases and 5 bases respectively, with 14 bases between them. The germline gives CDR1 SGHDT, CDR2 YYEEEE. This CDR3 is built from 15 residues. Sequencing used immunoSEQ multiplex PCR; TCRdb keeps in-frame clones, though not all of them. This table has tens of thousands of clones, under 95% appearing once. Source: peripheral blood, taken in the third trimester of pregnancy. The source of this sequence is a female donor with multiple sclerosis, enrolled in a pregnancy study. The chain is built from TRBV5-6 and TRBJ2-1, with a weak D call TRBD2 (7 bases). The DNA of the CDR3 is TGTGCCAGCAGCTTTTGGCGGGGGCTTAACAATGAGCAGTTCTTC. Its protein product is CASSFWRGLNNEQFF.